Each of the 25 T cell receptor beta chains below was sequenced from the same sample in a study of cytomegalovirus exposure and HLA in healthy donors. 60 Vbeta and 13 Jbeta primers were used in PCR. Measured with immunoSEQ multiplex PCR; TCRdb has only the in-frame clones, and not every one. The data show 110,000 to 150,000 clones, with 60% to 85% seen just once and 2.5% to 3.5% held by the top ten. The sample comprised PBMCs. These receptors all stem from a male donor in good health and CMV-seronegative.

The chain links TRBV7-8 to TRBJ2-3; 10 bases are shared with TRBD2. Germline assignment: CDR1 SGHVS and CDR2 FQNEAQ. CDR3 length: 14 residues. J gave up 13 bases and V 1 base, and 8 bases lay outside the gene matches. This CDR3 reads CASSLGTSGASEYF. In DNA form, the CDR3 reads TGTGCCAGCAGCTTAGGCACTAGCGGGGCCTCTGAGTATTTT.

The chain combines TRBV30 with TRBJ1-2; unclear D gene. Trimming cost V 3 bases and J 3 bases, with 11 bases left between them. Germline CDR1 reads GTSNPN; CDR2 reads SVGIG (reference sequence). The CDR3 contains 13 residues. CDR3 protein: CAWSLSGDYGYTF. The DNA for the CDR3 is TGTGCCTGGAGCCTAAGCGGGGACTATGGCTACACCTTC.

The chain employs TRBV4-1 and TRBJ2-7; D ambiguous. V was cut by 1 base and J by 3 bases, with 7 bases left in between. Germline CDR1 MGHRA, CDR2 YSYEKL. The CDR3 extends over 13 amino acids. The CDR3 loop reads CASSQAYSYEQYF. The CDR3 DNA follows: TGCGCCAGCAGCCAAGCGTACAGCTACGAGCAGTACTTC.

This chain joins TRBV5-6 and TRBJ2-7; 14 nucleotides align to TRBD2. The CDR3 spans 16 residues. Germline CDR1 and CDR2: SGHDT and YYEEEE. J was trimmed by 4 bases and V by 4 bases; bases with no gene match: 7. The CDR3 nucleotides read TGTGCCAGCAGCGCGGGACTAGCGGGGGACTCATACGAGCAGTACTTC. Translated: CASSAGLAGDSYEQYF.

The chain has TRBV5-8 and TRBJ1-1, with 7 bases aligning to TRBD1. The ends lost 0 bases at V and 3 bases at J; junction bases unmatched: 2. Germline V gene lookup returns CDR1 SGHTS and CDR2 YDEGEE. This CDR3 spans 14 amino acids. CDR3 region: CASSLDQGDTEAFF. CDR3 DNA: TGTGCCAGCAGCTTGGATCAGGGGGACACTGAAGCTTTCTTT.

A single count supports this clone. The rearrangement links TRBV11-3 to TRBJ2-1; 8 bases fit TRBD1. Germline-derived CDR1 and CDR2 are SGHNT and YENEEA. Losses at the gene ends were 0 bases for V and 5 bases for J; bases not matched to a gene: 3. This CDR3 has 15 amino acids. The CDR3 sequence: CASSLEGQADNEQFF. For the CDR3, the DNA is TGTGCCAGCAGCTTAGAGGGACAGGCGGACAATGAGCAGTTCTTC.

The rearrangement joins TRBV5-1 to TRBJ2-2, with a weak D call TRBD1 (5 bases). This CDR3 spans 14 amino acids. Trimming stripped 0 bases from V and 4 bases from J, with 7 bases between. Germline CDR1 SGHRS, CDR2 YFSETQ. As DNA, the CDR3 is TGCGCCAGCAGCTTGGGGACATCCACCGGGGAGCTGTTTTTT. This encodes CASSLGTSTGELFF.

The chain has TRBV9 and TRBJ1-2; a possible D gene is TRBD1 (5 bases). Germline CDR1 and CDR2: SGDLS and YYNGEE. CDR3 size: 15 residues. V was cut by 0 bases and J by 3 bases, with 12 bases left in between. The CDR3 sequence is CASSVGGGWDYGYTF. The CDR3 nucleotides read TGTGCCAGCAGCGTAGGGGGGGGTTGGGACTATGGCTACACCTTC.

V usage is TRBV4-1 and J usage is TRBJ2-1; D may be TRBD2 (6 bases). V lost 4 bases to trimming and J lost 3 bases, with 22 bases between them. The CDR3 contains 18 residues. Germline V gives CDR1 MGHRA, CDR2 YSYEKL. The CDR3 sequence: CASSLKNSRDWYYNEQFF. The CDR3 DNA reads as TGCGCCAGCAGCCTTAAAAACTCACGGGACTGGTACTACAATGAGCAGTTCTTC.

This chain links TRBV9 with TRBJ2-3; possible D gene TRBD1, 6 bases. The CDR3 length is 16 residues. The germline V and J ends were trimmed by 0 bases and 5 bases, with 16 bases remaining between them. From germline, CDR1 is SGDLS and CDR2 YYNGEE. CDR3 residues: CASSVVGRTEVDTQYF. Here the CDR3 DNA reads TGTGCCAGCAGCGTAGTTGGAAGGACAGAGGTAGATACGCAGTATTTT.

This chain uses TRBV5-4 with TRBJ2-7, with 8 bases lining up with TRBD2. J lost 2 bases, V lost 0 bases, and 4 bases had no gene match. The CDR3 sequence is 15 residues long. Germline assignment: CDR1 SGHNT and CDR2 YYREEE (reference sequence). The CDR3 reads CASSLAQAGAYEQYF. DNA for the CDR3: TGTGCCAGCAGCTTGGCCCAAGCGGGAGCCTACGAGCAGTACTTC.

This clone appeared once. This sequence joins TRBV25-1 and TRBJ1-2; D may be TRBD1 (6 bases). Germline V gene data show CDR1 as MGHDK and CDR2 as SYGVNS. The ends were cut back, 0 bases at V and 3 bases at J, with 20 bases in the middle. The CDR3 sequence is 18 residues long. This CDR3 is CASSEYFSVGGEDYGYTF. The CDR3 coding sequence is TGTGCCAGCAGTGAATATTTTAGTGTAGGGGGAGAGGACTATGGCTACACCTTC.

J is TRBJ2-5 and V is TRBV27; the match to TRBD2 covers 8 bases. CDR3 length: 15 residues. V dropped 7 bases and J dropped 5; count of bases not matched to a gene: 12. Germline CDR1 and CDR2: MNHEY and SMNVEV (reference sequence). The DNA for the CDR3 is TGTGCCAGCACCCCGGGGGGGGGAGGATGGGAGACCCAGTACTTC. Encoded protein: CASTPGGGGWETQYF.

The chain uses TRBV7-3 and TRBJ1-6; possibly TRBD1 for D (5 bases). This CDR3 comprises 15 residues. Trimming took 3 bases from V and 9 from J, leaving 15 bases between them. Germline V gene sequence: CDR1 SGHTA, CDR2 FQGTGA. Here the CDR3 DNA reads TGTGCCAGCAGCTTGAACGGGGGGGTGGGTTCACCCCTCCACTTT. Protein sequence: CASSLNGGVGSPLHF.

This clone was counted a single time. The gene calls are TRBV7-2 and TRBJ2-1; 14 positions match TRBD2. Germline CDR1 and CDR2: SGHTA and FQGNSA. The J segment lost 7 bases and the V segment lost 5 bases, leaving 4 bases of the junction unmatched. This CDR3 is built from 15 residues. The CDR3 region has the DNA TGTGCCAGCAGCCGGACTAGCGGGAGGAAGAATGAGCAGTTCTTC. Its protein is CASSRTSGRKNEQFF.

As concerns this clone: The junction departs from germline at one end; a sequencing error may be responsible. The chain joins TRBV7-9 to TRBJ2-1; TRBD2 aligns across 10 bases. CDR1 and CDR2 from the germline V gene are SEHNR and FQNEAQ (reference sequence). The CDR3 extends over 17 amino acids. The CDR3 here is CASRLGPLAGGGNEQFF. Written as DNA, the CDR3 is TGTGCCAGCCGCTTAGGACCATTAGCGGGAGGAGGTAATGAGCAGTTCTTC.

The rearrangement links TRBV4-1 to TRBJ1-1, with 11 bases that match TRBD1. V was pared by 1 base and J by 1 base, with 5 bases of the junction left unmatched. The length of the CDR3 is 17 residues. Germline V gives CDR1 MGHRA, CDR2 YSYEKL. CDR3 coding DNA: TGCGCCAGCAGCCAAGGGACAGGGGGCTACGGGAACACTGAAGCTTTCTTT. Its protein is CASSQGTGGYGNTEAFF.

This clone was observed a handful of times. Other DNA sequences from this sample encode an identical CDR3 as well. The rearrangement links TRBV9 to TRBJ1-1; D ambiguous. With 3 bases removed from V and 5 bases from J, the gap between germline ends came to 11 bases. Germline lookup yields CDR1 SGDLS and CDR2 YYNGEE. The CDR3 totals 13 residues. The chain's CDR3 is CASSGGGGTEAFF. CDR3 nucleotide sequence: TGTGCCAGCAGCGGGGGAGGTGGGACTGAAGCTTTCTTT.

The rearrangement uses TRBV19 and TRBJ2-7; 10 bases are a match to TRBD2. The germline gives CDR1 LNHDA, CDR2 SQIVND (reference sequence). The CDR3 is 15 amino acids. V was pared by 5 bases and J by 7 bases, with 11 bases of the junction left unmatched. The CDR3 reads CASSPQAGGPGEQYF. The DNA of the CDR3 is TGTGCCAGTAGTCCCCAAGCGGGAGGGCCAGGGGAGCAGTACTTC.

The DNA of the CDR3 is TGTGCCAGCAGCCCCCGGGACAGCACTTATGGCTACACCTTC. Its translation: CASSPRDSTYGYTF. This sequence joins TRBV7-8 and TRBJ1-2; 7 nucleotides align to TRBD1. The CDR3 runs to 14 residues. Germline V gene data show CDR1 as SGHVS and CDR2 as FQNEAQ. V was pared by 5 bases and J by 5 bases, with 8 bases of the junction left unmatched.

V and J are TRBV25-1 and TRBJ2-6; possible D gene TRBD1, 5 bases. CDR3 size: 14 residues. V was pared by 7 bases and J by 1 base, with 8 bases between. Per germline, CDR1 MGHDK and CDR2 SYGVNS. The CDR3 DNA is TGTGCCAGCACAGGGTATTCTGGGGCCAACGTCCTGACTTTC. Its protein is CASTGYSGANVLTF.

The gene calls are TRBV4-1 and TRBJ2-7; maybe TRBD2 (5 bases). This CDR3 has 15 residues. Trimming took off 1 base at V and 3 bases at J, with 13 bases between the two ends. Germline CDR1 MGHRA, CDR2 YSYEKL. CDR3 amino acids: CASSQVPGMSYEQYF. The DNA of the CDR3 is TGCGCCAGCAGCCAAGTGCCGGGAATGAGCTACGAGCAGTACTTC.

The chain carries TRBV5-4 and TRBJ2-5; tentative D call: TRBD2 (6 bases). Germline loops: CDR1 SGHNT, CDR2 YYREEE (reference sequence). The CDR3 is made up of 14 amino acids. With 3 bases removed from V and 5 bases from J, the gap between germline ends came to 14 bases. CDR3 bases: TGTGCCAGCAGCTCTGGAGGGGAGCGGGAGACCCAGTACTTC. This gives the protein CASSSGGERETQYF.

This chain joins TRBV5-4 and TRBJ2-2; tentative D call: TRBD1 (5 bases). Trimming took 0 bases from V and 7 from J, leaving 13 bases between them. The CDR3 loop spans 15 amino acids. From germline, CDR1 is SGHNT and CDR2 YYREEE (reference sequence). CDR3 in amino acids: CASSLVGQGGGELFF. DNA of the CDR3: TGTGCCAGCAGCTTGGTAGGCCAGGGTGGCGGGGAGCTGTTTTTT.

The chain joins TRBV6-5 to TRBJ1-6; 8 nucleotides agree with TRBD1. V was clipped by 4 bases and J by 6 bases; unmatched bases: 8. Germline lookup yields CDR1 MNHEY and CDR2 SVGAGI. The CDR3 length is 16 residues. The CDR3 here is CASSWDRLGANSPLHF. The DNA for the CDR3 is TGTGCCAGCAGTTGGGACAGGCTGGGGGCTAATTCACCCCTCCACTTT.